This paragraph covers one T cell receptor (beta chain) sequence. The data were taken from a study of control samples from healthy donors and cancer patients. Here immunoSEQ multiplex PCR was the method, and the copy in TCRdb shows in-frame clones only, minus some. This repertoire shows 90,000 to 150,000 clones, 80% to 95% found once; its top ten account for 7.8%. Germline CDR1 and CDR2: LGHNA and YSLEER. The CDR3 spans 16 residues. V lost 0 bases to trimming and J lost 5 bases; unmatched junction nucleotides: 5. The J gene is TRBJ2-5, the V gene TRBV4-3, with 11 bases aligning to TRBD2. Sample: blood. This sequence was found in a young woman in good health. Here the CDR3 DNA reads TGCGCCAGCAGCCAAGACTGGCTAGCGGGAGGCGAGACCCAGTACTTC. Amino acids: CASSQDWLAGGETQYF.